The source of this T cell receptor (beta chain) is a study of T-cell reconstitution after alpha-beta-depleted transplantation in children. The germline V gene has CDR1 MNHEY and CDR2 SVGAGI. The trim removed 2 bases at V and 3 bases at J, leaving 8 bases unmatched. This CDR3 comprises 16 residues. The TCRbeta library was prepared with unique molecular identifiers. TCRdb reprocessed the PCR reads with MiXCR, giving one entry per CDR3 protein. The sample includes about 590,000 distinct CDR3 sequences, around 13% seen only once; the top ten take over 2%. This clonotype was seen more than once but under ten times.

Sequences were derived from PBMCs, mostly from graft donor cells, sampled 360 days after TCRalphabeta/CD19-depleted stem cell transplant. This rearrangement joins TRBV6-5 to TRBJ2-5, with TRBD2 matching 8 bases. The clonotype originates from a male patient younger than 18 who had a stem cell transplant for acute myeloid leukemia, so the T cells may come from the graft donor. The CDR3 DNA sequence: TGTGCCAGCAGTTACGTCGGGCGGGGGGCGGAAGAGACCCAGTACTTC. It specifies CASSYVGRGAEETQYF.